This T cell receptor (beta chain) was observed in a study of identical twins. Points from the study as a whole: Fewer insertions characterized abundant cord blood beta clonotypes, whereas memory repertoires showed none.

All donors were healthy, and all were Caucasian. This CDR3 is 15 amino acids long. Trimming took off 1 base at V and 4 bases at J, with 11 bases between the two ends. Germline CDR1 reads SGHAT; CDR2 reads FQNNGV. Points on this clonotype: The antigen remains undetermined.

Template switching added a universal primer binding site, and final cDNA carried unique molecular identifiers. Each CDR3 protein gets one entry after TCRdb re-called the 5' RACE reads with MiXCR. Seen here are roughly 700,000 distinct CDR3 sequences, around 8.6% observed once, and the top ten hold approximately 0.94%. These data are also associated with another study on yellow fever vaccine responses in identical twins.

The chain carries TRBV11-2 and TRBJ2-1; D not resolved. The sequence was collected from a woman under 30 in good health. Sequenced sample: PBMCs. CDR3 protein: CASSLVANSYNEQFF. CDR3 DNA: TGTGCCAGCAGCTTAGTGGCCAATTCTTACAATGAGCAGTTCTTC. Complete variable domain (other parts from reference TRBV11-2 and TRBJ2-1): EAGVAQSPRYKIIEKRQSVAFWCNPISGHATLYWYQQILGQGPKLLIQFQNNGVVDDSQLPKDRFSAERLKGVDSTLKIQPAKLEDSAVYLCASSLVANSYNEQFFGPGTRLTVL.